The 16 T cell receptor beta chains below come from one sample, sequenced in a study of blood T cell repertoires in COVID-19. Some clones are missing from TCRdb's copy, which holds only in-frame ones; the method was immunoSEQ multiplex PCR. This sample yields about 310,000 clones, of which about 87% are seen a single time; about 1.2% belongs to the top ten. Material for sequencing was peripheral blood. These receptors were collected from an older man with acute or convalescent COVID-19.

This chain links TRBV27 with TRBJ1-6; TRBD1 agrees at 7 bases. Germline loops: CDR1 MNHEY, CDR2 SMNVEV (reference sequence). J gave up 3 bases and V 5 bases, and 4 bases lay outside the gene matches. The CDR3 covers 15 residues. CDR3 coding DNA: TGTGCCAGCAGTCCCTGGGACAGCTATAATTCACCCCTCCACTTT. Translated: CASSPWDSYNSPLHF.

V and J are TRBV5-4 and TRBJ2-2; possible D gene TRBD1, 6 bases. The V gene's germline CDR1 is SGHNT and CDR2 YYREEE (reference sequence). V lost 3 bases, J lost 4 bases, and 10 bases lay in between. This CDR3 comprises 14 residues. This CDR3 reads CASSSGQTTGELFF. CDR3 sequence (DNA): TGTGCCAGCAGCTCAGGACAGACCACCGGGGAGCTGTTTTTT.

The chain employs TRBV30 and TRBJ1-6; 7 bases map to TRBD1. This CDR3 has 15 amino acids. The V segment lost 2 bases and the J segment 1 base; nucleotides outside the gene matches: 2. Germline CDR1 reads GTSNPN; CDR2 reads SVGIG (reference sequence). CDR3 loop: CAWSSTGSYNSPLHF. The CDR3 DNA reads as TGTGCCTGGAGTTCGACAGGGTCCTATAATTCACCCCTCCACTTT.

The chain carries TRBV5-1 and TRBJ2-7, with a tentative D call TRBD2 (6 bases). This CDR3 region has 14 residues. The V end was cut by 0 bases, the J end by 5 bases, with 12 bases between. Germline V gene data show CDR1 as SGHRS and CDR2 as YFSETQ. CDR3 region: CASSLAEGGHEQYF. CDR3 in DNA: TGCGCCAGCAGCTTGGCAGAGGGAGGTCACGAGCAGTACTTC. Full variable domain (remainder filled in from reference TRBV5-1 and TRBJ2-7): KAGVTQTPRYLIKTRGQQVTLSCSPISGHRSVSWYQQTPGQGLQFLFEYFSETQRNKGNFPGRFSGRQFSNSRSEMNVSTLELGDSALYLCASSLAEGGHEQYFGPGTRLTVT.

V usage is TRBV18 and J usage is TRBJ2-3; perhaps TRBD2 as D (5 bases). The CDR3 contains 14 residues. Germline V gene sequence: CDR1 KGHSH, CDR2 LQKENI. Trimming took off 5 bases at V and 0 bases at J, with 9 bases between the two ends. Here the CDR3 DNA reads TGTGCCAGCTCATCCCCGGGAAGCACAGATACGCAGTATTTT. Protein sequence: CASSSPGSTDTQYF.

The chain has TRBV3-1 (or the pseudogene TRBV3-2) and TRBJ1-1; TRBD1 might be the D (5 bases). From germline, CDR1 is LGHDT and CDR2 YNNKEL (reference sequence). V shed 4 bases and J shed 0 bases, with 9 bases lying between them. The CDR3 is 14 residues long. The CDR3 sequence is CASSRMDMNTEAFF. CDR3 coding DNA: TGTGCCAGCAGCCGAATGGACATGAACACTGAAGCTTTCTTT.

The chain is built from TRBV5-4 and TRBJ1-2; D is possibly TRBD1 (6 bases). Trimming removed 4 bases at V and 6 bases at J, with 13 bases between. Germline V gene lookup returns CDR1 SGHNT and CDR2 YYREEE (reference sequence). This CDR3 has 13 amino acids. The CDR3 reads CASSGGQRDGYTF. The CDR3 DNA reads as TGTGCCAGCAGCGGTGGACAGCGTGATGGCTACACCTTC.

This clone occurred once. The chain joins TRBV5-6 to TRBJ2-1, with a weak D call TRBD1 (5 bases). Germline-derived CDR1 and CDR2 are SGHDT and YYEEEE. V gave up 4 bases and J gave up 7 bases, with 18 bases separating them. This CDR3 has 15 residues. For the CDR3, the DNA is TGTGCCAGCAGCCCCAGGGTCGAGGTTGGGAATGAGCAGTTCTTC. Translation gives CASSPRVEVGNEQFF.

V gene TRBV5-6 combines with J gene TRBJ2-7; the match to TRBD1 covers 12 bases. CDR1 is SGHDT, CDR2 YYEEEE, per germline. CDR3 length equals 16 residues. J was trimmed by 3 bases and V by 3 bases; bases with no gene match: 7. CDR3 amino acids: CASSYSGTGGDYEQYF. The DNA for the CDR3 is TGTGCCAGCAGCTACTCCGGGACAGGGGGCGACTACGAGCAGTACTTC.

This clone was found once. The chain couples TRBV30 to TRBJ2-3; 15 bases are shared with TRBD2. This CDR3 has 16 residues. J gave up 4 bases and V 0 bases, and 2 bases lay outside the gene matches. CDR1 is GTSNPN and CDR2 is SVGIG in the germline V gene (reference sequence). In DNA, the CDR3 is TGTGCCTGGAGTGTGGGACTAGCGGGGGGAGCAGATACGCAGTATTTT. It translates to CAWSVGLAGGADTQYF. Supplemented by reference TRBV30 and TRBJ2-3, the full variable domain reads SQTIHQWPATLVQPVGSPLSLECTVEGTSNPNLYWYRQAAGRGLQLLFYSVGIGQISSEVPQNLSASRPQDRQFILSSKKLLLSDSGFYLCAWSVGLAGGADTQYFGPGTRLTVL.

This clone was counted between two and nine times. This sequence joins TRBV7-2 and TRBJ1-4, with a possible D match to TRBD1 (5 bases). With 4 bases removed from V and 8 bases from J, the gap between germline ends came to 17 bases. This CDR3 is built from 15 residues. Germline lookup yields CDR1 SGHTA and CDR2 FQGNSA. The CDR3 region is CASSSPTGVGEKLFF. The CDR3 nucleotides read TGTGCCAGCAGCTCGCCGACGGGGGTTGGGGAAAAACTGTTTTTT.

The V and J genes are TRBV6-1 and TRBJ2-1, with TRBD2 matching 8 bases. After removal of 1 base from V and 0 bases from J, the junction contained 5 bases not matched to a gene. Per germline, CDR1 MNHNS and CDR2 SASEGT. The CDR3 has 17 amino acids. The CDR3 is CASSEVGGGRSYNEQFF. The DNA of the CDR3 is TGTGCCAGCAGTGAAGTCGGCGGGGGGCGCTCCTACAATGAGCAGTTCTTC.

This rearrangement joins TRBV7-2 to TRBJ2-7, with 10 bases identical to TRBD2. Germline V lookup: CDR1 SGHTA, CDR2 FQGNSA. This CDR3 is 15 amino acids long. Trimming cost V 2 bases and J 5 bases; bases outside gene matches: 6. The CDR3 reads CASSLPSGGVDEQYF. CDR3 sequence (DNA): TGTGCCAGCAGCTTACCCAGCGGGGGGGTCGACGAGCAGTACTTC.

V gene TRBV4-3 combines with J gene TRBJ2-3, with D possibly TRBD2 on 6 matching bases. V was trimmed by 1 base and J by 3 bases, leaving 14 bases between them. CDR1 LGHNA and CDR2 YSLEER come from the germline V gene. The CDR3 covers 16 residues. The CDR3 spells CASSQGLDPWTDTQYF. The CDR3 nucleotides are TGCGCCAGCAGCCAAGGACTAGATCCGTGGACAGATACGCAGTATTTT.

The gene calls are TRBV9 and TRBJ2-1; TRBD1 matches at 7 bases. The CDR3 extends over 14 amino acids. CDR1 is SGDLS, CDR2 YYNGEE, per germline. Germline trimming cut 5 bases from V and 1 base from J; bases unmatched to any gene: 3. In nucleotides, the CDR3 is TGTGCCAGCAGGACAGGGAAATCCTACAATGAGCAGTTCTTC. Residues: CASRTGKSYNEQFF.

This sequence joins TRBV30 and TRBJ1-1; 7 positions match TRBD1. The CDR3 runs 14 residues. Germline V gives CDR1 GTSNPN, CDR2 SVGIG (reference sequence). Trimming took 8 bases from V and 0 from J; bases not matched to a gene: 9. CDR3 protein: CAATTGTVNTEAFF. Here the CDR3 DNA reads TGTGCCGCCACTACCGGGACAGTGAACACTGAAGCTTTCTTT.